The rows below give T cell receptor beta chains drawn from one sample of a study of lymphopenia after photon versus proton radiotherapy. Libraries were prepared by immunoSEQ multiplex PCR; TCRdb keeps only in-frame clonotypes and omits some of them. The repertoire consists of around 62,000 clones, with roughly 80% occurring once and the leading ten covering approximately 2%. The input for sequencing was peripheral blood, taken from a patient treated with proton-based radiotherapy. The receptors shown here come from a man in his sixties with pancreatic cancer. CDR3s leave out the opening cysteine and the closing phenylalanine or tryptophan.

TRBV20-1	SASRQTQY
TRBV5-6	ASSLTSGSHEQY
TRBV7-3	ASSLEAASYNEQF
TRBV7-8	ASSLEVAGTSYEQY
TRBV30	AWKSPDRDHEQY
TRBV28	ASSAYRGAYGYT
TRBV7-2	ASSSATTDSGWGYT
TRBV9	ASSLNDGGLAETQY
TRBV2	ASSEAGTEAF
TRBV14	ASSQKLTGTSGQETQY
TRBV6-5	ASSRSRVSNQPQH
TRBV28	ANSPNTGELF
TRBV11-1	ASSDRGMNTEAF
TRBV11-2	ASSARVDTNEKLF
TRBV28	ASSTPGTRSSEQF
TRBV28	ASSLVGNGYT
TRBV6-5	ASKTTGLGNTIY
TRBV7-7	ASSLAAYTDTQY
TRBV5-1	ASSLGPTNTEAF
TRBV27	ASIRDREGYSNQPQH
TRBV14	ASSQGLAGFYEQF
TRBV11-2	ASSLDRERNEQF
TRBV14	ASSQERRGNSPLH
TRBV16	ASSRLQGSQGYT
TRBV13	ASSLSWTRGGELF
TRBV9	ASSALGYYGYT
TRBV5-4	ASSLGSSQQGRTEAF
TRBV5-6	ASSWDRNYEQY
TRBV7-2	ASSFVAGATDTQY
TRBV7-2	ASSRQGLAGVYEQY